The rows below give T cell receptor beta chains drawn from one sample of a study of blood T cell repertoires in COVID-19. The protocol was immunoSEQ multiplex PCR, while the TCRdb copy is restricted to in-frame clones and leaves out a portion. The sample has about 170,000 clones, approximately 84% seen once; the top ten hold around 2.7%. The sample consisted of peripheral blood. These receptors all come from a woman aged 80 or over with COVID-19, enrolled during active disease. CDR3s include the opening cysteine and the closing phenylalanine or tryptophan. Fields, in order: D gene, J gene, V gene, clone size, CDR3 DNA, CDR3 protein. A D gene is named only where the DNA matches it firmly. A row's size may be missing; if present it is once, few, many or a size class.

TRBD1,TRBJ1-1,TRBV10-3,-,TGTGCCAGCCGTGCCACAGGGGATTACCTCTCTGAAGCTTTCTTT,CASRATGDYLSEAFF
TRBD2,TRBJ2-3,TRBV11-2,-,TGTGCCAGCAGCCGCCTCCTGGGAGCGGGGGGCGCAGATACGCAGTATTTT,CASSRLLGAGGADTQYF
TRBD1,TRBJ1-6,TRBV10-3,-,TGTGCCATCAGCGGGACAGGGGTTAATTCACCCCTCCACTTT,CAISGTGVNSPLHF
TRBD2,TRBJ2-5,TRBV11-3,-,TGTGCCAGCAGCTTAGACCCTAGCGGAGAGACCCAGTACTTC,CASSLDPSGETQYF
-,TRBJ2-2,TRBV12-3/TRBV12-4,-,TGTGCCAGCAGCCGTCTAGACACCGGGGAGCTGTTTTTT,CASSRLDTGELFF
TRBD2,TRBJ2-7,TRBV6-6,-,TGTGCCAGCAGGAAGCGGGAGGGCGGGGAGCAGTACTTC,CASRKREGGEQYF
TRBD1,TRBJ2-7,TRBV30,-,TGTGCCTGGAGCGACGGGACAGGGGGCATAGAGCAGTACTTC,CAWSDGTGGIEQYF
TRBD1,TRBJ2-6,TRBV7-9,-,TGTGCCAGCAGCCCGAGGACAGGGGCTGGGGCCAACGTCCTGACTTTC,CASSPRTGAGANVLTF
-,TRBJ2-3,TRBV7-8,once,TGTGCCAGCAGGACGAACTTGGGGCTCGCTGGGGATAGCCAGTATTTT,CASRTNLGLAGDSQYF
TRBD1,TRBJ1-5,TRBV5-1,once,TGCGCCAGCAGCTGGGTTGGGACAGGGGTAGGCCAGCCCCAGCATTTT,CASSWVGTGVGQPQHF
-,TRBJ1-3,TRBV5-1,-,TGCGCCAGCAGCTTAAGGGGGACTGGAAACACCATATATTTT,CASSLRGTGNTIYF
-,TRBJ1-5,TRBV19,-,TGTGCCAGTAGTATAGTCGGACAGAATCAGCCCCAGCATTTT,CASSIVGQNQPQHF
TRBD2,TRBJ2-7,TRBV2,-,TGTGCCAGCAGCCGGACTAGTGGCGAGCAGTACTTC,CASSRTSGEQYF
-,TRBJ1-1,TRBV5-1,once,TGCGCCAGCAGCTTGTTTGTCAGGGCCACGAACACTGAAGCTTTCTTT,CASSLFVRATNTEAFF
TRBD2,TRBJ2-3,TRBV10-3,-,TGTGCCATCAGTGTAGGTAGCGGGGGCACAGATACGCAGTATTTT,CAISVGSGGTDTQYF
TRBD2,TRBJ2-1,TRBV10-3,-,TGTGCCCCGAAGAGTGGGGGAGGGAGGGTCGATGAGCAGTTCTTC,CAPKSGGGRVDEQFF
-,TRBJ1-2,TRBV18,once,TGTGCCAGCTCGCAGGGGACGGATGCTAACTATGGCTACACCTTC,CASSQGTDANYGYTF
TRBD1,TRBJ1-6,TRBV27,-,TGTGCCAGCAGTTTAGGGGACAGGGGCGGCTATAATTCACCCCTCCACTTT,CASSLGDRGGYNSPLHF
TRBD1,TRBJ1-2,TRBV28,-,TGTGCCAGCAGTTCGGAAGGGGGCGCGAGGGACTATGGCTACACCTTC,CASSSEGGARDYGYTF
TRBD2,TRBJ2-1,TRBV18,few,TGTGCCAGCTCACTAGCGGGGGTCGACAATGAGCAGTTCTTC,CASSLAGVDNEQFF
TRBD2,TRBJ2-1,TRBV3-1/TRBV3-2,-,TGTGCCAGCAGTCAGGGGCTAGCGGGGAACAATGAGCAGTTCTTC,CASSQGLAGNNEQFF
-,TRBJ2-7,TRBV18,-,TGTGCCAGCTCACCACCGGGTGCGGCCCGCTCCTACGAGCAGTACTTC,CASSPPGAARSYEQYF
-,TRBJ2-5,TRBV14,-,TGTGCCAGCAGCCTAGGAGGTCTCAGCGGATACCCGGGGGAAGAGACCCAGTACTTC,CASSLGGLSGYPGEETQYF
-,TRBJ1-5,TRBV15,-,TGTGCCACCAGCAGAGAAGGGGATCAGCCCCAGCATTTT,CATSREGDQPQHF
-,TRBJ1-2,TRBV13,-,TGTGCCAGCAGCTTAGTCCAGGGCAAGTTCTATGGCTACACCTTC,CASSLVQGKFYGYTF
TRBD1,TRBJ1-2,TRBV5-8,-,TGTGCCAGCAGCAGCGACAGGGCTACCTATGGCTACACCTTC,CASSSDRATYGYTF
TRBD2,TRBJ2-7,TRBV19,few,TGTGCCAGTCCTAGCGGGAGGGCGGGGCCCTACGAGCAGTACTTC,CASPSGRAGPYEQYF
-,TRBJ2-1,TRBV5-1,-,TGCGCCAGCAGCTTGGGGGGGACTGCCCCCAATGAGCAGTTCTTC,CASSLGGTAPNEQFF
-,TRBJ1-5,TRBV28,-,TGTGCCAGCAGCCTGACAGGACGGGGGGAACAGCCCCAGCATTTT,CASSLTGRGEQPQHF
TRBD2,TRBJ2-1,TRBV19,few,TGTGCCAGTAGTATAACCTCACTAGCGGGAGTTCGTGAGCAGTTCTTC,CASSITSLAGVREQFF
-,TRBJ1-1,TRBV12-3/TRBV12-4,-,TGTGCCAGCACACCCTCTCGGGGAACTGAAGCTTTCTTT,CASTPSRGTEAFF
-,TRBJ1-3,TRBV15,few,TGTGCCACCCAAGCCAGGATTCTCTCTGGAAACACCATATATTTT,CATQARILSGNTIYF
TRBD1,TRBJ1-1,TRBV7-9,few,TGTGCCAGCAGCCCCCAGGGGGGCGGGGCAGCTTTCTTT,CASSPQGGGAAFF
-,TRBJ2-7,TRBV30,-,TGTGCCTGGAGCCGGATGGGGCCCGCCTACGAGCAGTACTTC,CAWSRMGPAYEQYF
-,TRBJ1-2,TRBV5-1,-,TGCGCCAGCAGCTTGGTTTCCAGGGGCGAGGATGGCTACACCTTC,CASSLVSRGEDGYTF
-,TRBJ1-2,TRBV5-6,-,TGTGCCAGCAGCCCTCATGAGGGCTATGGCTACACCTTC,CASSPHEGYGYTF
TRBD1,TRBJ2-7,TRBV7-3,-,TGTGCCAGCAGCTTTGACAGGGGTTACGAGCAGTACTTC,CASSFDRGYEQYF
-,TRBJ1-3,TRBV18,once,TGTGCCAGCTCACGCGATCGGGTCCTCTCTGGAAACACCATATATTTT,CASSRDRVLSGNTIYF
-,TRBJ2-1,TRBV6-2/TRBV6-3,-,TGTGCCAGCAGTTACCACAACAATGAGCAGTTCTTC,CASSYHNNEQFF
TRBD2,TRBJ2-7,TRBV11-2,-,TGTGCCAGCAGCTTAGGACTAGCGGGCGAGCAGTACTTC,CASSLGLAGEQYF
TRBD2,TRBJ2-7,TRBV10-1,once,TGCGCCAGCAGTGAGTCGGGGGGGTTCTACGAGCAGTACTTC,CASSESGGFYEQYF
-,TRBJ2-3,TRBV3-1/TRBV3-2,-,TGTGCCAGCAGCCAAGGGGCGGCGGGAATAAACTCAGATACGCAGTATTTT,CASSQGAAGINSDTQYF
-,TRBJ2-1,TRBV7-7,-,TGTGCCAGCAGCCCGAGCATAGCAAATGAGCAGTTCTTC,CASSPSIANEQFF
-,TRBJ2-7,TRBV2,-,TGTGCCAGCAGTAAACGATACGGGGGCTACGAGCAGTACTTC,CASSKRYGGYEQYF
TRBD2,TRBJ2-5,TRBV19,once,TGTGCCAGCAGCAGAGGACTAGCGGGGGATACGATCCAAGAGACCCAGTACTTC,CASSRGLAGDTIQETQYF
-,TRBJ1-1,TRBV21-1,-,TGTGCCAGTACTGACAGGTTCCCGTCCGGTGCCACTGAAGCTTTCTTT,CASTDRFPSGATEAFF
TRBD1,TRBJ1-4,TRBV27,-,TGTGCCAGCAGTCTACAGGGGGGCGGTGAAAAACTGTTTTTT,CASSLQGGGEKLFF
TRBD1,TRBJ2-1,TRBV5-1,once,TGCGCCAGCAGCTCCGGGACAGGGTTCGACAATGAGCAGTTCTTC,CASSSGTGFDNEQFF
TRBD2,TRBJ2-7,TRBV10-3,-,TGTGCCATCAGTGAAGAGCCGGGACTAGCGGGCTACGAGCAGTACTTC,CAISEEPGLAGYEQYF
TRBD1,TRBJ2-7,TRBV28,-,TGTGCCAGCAGTTTATCGGGCGTGGACAGGGCCTCCGAGCAGTACTTC,CASSLSGVDRASEQYF
-,TRBJ2-5,TRBV5-1,-,TGCGCCAGCAGCTTGCTTCCGGGCAGGGGAGAGACCCAGTACTTC,CASSLLPGRGETQYF
TRBD1,TRBJ1-2,TRBV2,-,TGTGCCAGCAGACCGGGACAGGGGGCTGGTTTCTCTGGCTACACCTTC,CASRPGQGAGFSGYTF
TRBD1,TRBJ1-4,TRBV5-1,-,TGCGCCAGCAGCCCACAGGGGGGTGCAACTAATGAAAAACTGTTTTTT,CASSPQGGATNEKLFF
TRBD1,TRBJ2-3,TRBV6-5,-,TGTGCCAGCAGTCGACAGGGTACTAGCACAGATACGCAGTATTTT,CASSRQGTSTDTQYF